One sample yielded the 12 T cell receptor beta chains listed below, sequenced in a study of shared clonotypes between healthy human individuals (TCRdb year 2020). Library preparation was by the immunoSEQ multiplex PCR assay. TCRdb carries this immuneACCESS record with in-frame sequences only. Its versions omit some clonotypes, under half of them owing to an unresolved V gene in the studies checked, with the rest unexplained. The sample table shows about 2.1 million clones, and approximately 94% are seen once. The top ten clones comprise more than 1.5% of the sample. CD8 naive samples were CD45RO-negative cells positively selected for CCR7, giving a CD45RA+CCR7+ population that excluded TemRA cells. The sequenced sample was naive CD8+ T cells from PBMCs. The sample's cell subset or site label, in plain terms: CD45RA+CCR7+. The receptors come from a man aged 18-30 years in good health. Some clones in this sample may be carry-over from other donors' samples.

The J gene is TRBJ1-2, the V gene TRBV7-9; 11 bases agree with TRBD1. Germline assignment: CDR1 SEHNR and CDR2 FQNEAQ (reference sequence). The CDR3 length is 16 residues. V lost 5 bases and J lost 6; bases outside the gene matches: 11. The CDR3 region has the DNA TGTGCCAGCAGCCCTGGGACAGGGGGATACGATCATGGCTACACCTTC. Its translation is CASSPGTGGYDHGYTF.

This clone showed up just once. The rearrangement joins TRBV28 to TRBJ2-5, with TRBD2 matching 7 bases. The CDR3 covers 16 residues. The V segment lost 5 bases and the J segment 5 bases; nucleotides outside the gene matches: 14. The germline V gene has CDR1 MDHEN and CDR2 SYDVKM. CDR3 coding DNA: TGTGCCAGCAGTCGAACTTTAGCGGGTGTAGGGGAGACCCAGTACTTC. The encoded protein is CASSRTLAGVGETQYF.

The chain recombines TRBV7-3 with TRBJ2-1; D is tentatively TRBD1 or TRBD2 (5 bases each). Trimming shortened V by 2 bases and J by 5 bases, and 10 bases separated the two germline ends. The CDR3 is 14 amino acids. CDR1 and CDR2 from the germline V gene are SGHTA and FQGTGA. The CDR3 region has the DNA TGTGCCAGCAGCTTATCCGGGGCGGACAATGAGCAGTTCTTC. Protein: CASSLSGADNEQFF.

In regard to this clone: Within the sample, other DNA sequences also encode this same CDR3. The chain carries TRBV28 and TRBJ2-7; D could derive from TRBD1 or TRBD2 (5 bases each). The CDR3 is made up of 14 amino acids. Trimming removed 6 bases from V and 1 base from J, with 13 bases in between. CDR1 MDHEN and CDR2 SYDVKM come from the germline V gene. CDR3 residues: CASSSGTGSYEQYF. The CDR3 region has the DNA TGTGCCAGCAGCTCCGGGACCGGGTCCTACGAGCAGTACTTC.

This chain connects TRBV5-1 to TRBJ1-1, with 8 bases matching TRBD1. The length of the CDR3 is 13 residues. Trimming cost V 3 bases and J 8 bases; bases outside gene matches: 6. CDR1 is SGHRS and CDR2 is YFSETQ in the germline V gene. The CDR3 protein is CASSWTGWGEAFF. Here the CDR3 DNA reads TGCGCCAGCAGCTGGACAGGGTGGGGCGAAGCTTTCTTT.

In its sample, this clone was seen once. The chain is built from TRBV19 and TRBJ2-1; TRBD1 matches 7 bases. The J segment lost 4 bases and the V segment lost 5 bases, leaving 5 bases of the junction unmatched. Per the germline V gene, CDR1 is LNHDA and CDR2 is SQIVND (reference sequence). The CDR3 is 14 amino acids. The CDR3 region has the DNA TGTGCCAGTAGTGTGAACAGGGGATACAATGAGCAGTTCTTC. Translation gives CASSVNRGYNEQFF.

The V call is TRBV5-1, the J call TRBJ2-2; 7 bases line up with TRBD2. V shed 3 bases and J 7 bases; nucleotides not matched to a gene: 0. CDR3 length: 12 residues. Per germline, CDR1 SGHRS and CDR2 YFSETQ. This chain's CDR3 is CASSWEGGELFF. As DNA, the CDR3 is TGCGCCAGCAGCTGGGAGGGCGGGGAGCTGTTTTTT.

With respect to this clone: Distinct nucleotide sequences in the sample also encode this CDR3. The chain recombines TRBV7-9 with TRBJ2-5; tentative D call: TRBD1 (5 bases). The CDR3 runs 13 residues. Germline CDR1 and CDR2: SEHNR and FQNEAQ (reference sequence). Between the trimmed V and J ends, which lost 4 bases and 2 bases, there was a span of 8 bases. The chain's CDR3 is CASSSPGQETQYF. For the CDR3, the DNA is TGTGCCAGCAGCTCTCCAGGGCAAGAGACCCAGTACTTC. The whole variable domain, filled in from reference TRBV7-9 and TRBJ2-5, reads DTGVSQNPRHKITKRGQNVTFRCDPISEHNRLYWYRQTLGQGPEFLTYFQNEAQLEKSRLLSDRFSAERPKGSFSTLEIQRTEQGDSAMYLCASSSPGQETQYFGPGTRLLVL.

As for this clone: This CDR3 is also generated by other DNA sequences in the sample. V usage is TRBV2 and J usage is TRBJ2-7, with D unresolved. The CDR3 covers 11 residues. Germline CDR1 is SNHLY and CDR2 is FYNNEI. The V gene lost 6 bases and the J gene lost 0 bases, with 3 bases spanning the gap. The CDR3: CASSSSYEQYF. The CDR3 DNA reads TGTGCCAGCAGCAGCTCCTACGAGCAGTACTTC.

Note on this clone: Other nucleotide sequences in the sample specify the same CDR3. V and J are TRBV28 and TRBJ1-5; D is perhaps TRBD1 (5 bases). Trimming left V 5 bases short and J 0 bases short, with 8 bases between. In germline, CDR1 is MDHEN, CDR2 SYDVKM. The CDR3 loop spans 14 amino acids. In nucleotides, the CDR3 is TGTGCCAGCAGTCCGACAGATAGCAATCAGCCCCAGCATTTT. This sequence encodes CASSPTDSNQPQHF.

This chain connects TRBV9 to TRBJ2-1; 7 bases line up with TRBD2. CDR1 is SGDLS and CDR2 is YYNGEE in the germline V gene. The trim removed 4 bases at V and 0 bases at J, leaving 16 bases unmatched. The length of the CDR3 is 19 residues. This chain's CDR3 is CASSFDGRREGSSYNEQFF. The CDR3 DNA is TGTGCCAGCAGCTTCGACGGGAGGAGGGAGGGGAGCTCCTACAATGAGCAGTTCTTC.

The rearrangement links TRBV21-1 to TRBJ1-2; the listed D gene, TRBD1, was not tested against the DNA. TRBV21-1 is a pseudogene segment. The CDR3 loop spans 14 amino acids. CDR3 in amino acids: CASIPPGQGNGYTF. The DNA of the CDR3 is TGTGCCAGCATTCCACCGGGACAGGGAAATGGCTACACCTTC.